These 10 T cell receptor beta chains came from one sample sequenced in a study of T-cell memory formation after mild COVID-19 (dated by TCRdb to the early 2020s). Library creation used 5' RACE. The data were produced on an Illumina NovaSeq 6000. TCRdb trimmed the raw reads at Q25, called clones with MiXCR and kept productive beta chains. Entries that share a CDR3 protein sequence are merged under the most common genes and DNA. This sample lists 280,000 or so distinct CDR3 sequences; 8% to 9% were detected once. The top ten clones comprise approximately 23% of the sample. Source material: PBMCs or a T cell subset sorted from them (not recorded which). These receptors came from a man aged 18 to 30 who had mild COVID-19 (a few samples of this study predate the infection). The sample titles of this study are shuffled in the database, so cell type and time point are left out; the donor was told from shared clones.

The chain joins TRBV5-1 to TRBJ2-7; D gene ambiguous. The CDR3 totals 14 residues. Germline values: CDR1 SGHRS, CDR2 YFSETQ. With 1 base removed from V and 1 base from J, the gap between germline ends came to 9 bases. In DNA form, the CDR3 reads TGCGCCAGCAGCTTGAGTTTACAGTCCTACGAGCAGTACTTC. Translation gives CASSLSLQSYEQYF.

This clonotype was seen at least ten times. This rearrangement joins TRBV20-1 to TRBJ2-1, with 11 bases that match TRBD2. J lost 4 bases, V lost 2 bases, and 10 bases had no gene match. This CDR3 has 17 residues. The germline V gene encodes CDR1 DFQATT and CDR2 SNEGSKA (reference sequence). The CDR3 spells CSARSLAGDPRYNEQFF. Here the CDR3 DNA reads TGCAGTGCTAGATCACTAGCGGGGGATCCACGTTACAATGAGCAGTTCTTC.

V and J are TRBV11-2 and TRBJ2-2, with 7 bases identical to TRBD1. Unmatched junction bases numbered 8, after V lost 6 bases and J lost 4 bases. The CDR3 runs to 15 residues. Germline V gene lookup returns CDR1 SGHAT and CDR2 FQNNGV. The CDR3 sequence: CASRFQQGITGELFF. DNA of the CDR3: TGTGCCAGCAGATTCCAACAGGGGATCACCGGGGAGCTGTTTTTT.

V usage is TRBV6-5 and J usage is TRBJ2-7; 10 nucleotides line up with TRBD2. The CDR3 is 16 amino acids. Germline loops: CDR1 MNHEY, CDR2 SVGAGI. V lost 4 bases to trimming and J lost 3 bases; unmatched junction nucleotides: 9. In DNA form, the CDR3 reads TGTGCCAGCAGTTCCTCCTCAGCGGGGGGGCGCTACGAGCAGTACGTC. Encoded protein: CASSSSSAGGRYEQYV.

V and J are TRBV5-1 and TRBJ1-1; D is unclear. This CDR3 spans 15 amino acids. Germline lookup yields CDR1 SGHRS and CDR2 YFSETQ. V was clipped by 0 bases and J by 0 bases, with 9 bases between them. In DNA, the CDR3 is TGCGCCAGCAGCTTGGGGGTTTTCATGAACACTGAAGCTTTCTTT. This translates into CASSLGVFMNTEAFF.

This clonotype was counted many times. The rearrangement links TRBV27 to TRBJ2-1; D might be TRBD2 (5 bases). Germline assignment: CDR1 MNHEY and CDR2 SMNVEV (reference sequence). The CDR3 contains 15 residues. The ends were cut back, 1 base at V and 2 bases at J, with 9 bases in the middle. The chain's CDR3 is CASSLLGGPYNEQFF. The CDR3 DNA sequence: TGTGCCAGCAGTTTATTAGGAGGCCCCTACAATGAGCAGTTCTTC.

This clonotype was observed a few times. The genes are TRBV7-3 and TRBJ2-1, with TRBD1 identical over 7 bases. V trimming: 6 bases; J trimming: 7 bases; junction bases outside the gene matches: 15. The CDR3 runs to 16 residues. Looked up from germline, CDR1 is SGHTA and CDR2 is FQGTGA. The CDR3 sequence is CASSLSGTQTGNEQFF. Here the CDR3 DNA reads TGTGCCAGCAGTCTCTCAGGGACACAGACAGGGAATGAGCAGTTCTTC.

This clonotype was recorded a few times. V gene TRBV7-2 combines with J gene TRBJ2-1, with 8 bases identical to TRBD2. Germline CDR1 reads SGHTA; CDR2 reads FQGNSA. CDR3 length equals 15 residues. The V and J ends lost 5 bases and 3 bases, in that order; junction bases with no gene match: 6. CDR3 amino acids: CASSPRRGVYNEQFF. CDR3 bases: TGTGCCAGCAGCCCGCGGCGGGGGGTCTACAATGAGCAGTTCTTC.

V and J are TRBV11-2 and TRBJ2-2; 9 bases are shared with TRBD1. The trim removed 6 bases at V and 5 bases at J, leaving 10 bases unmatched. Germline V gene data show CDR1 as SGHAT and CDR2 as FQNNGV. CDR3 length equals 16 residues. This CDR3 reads CASRDLRQGVTGELFF. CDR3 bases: TGTGCCAGCAGGGATCTCCGACAGGGGGTTACCGGGGAGCTGTTTTTT.

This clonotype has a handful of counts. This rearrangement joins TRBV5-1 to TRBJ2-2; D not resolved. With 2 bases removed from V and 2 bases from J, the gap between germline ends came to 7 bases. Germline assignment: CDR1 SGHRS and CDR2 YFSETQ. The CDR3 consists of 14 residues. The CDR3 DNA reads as TGCGCCAGCAGCTTTCGCATTAACACCGGGGAGCTGTTTTTT. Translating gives CASSFRINTGELFF.